This TCR beta chain is from a study of T cell responses to AZD1222 COVID-19 vaccine. Study results and caveats: There were mostly white British donors and more females than males, and clonal diversity was possibly underestimated. Reportedly, nearly half of unique spike TCRs recognized epitopes outside B.1.351/B.1.1.7 mutations.

The CDR3 has 15 residues. Between the trimmed V and J ends, which lost 0 bases and 5 bases, there was a span of 14 bases. Germline V gives CDR1 SGDLS, CDR2 YYNGEE. Comment on this clone: The antigen is not known.

The repertoire was sequenced with immunoSEQ multiplex PCR; TCRdb's copy has only in-frame clones and lacks some. The sample lists roughly 80,000 clones; around nine tenths were seen once. This TCR derives from an adult in good health. The sample consisted of peripheral blood, taken on day 0 of MenACWY control vaccination. V is TRBV9 and J is TRBJ1-1; unclear D gene. The CDR3 nucleotides read TGTGCCAGCAGCGTAGCTTCGATCGGAGGAACTGAAGCTTTCTTT. Translating it yields CASSVASIGGTEAFF.